One T cell receptor (beta chain) is described in this entry. There is no known antigen for this receptor. No base quality values were provided; no much bigger clone lies one nucleotide off. Libraries were constructed by 5' RACE. TCRdb names Illumina HiSeq 2000 as the instrument used. Template switching introduced a universal primer binding site; the final cDNA contained a unique molecular identifier, enabling accurate counting of TCR cDNA molecules. First-strand cDNA for TCR alpha and beta chains was synthesized from specific primers in the conserved constant-segment region. To control for contamination, every cDNA library was double barcoded, receiving both a SMART-Mk sample barcode and Illumina barcodes. Two successive PCR steps introduced TruSeq adapter sequences along with Illumina sample barcodes. TCR alpha and beta cDNA libraries were sequenced on the Illumina HiSeq platform with custom primers. In the authors' own workflow: Unique molecular identifiers were extracted from raw reads with MiGEC, and CDR3 positions were determined with MiXCR. Recombination models were inferred per individual with the repgenHMM and IGoR tools using an EM algorithm. The tcR package in R was used for shared clonotype analysis, with sharing normalized by the product of cloneset sizes. To study raw recombination without the effects of thymic and clonal selection, out-of-frame nonproductive sequences were analyzed. TCRdb took the public reads, trimmed them with fastp at Q25, ran MiXCR for clone calling and kept in-frame beta chains. Identical CDR3 protein sequences are pooled into one entry, listed with their most common genes and DNA. The V and J calls, along with clone size, are taken from TCRdb and not from the paper's own processing. The sample profile shows some 1,600,000 distinct CDR3 sequences; about 31% of them were found once. The top ten clones comprise approximately 0.25% of the sample.

Trimming takes 0 bases from V and 3 bases from J, and the germline ends sit 12 bases apart. The CDR3 spans 15 residues, from the cysteine through the phenylalanine. Here the CDR3 DNA is all that survives: 45 bases in frame from base 1. CDR1 and CDR2, per the germline V gene, are KGHSH and LQKENI. All donors were healthy Caucasians. The data were taken from a study of identical twins (dated by TCRdb to the mid-2010s). About the full investigation: TCR alpha and beta repertoires from monozygotic twins, unrelated adults of various ages and cord blood were deep-sequenced to test whether fetal clonotypes persist. Replicate twin experiments were performed at different times using different library preparation protocols to rule out contamination. Overall results and qualifications from the work: Invariant T cells such as MAIT and iNKT could partly confound zero-insertion analyses, although diverse VJ usage argued against such confounding for most clonotypes. Out-of-frame TCR alpha sharing in monozygotic twins was systematically underestimated by recombination models, whereas sharing between unrelated individuals was in agreement with the recombination models. Compared with coincidental sharing between unrelated individuals, an excess of low generation-probability sequences was observed among out-of-frame TCR alpha sequences shared between twins. Conclusions relied on cross-sectional statistical analysis, since the same donors could not be followed over many years. Abundant cord blood beta clonotypes carried fewer insertions; young adult naive repertoires showed a weaker similar trend, while memory repertoires showed none. The excess sharing between twins in beta out-of-frame sequences was weaker because fewer shared sequences reduced the signal-to-noise ratio.

Sequenced: cord blood. This TCR came from a newborn girl in good health. The chain uses TRBV18 and TRBJ2-7; the D gene is perhaps TRBD1, on 5 matching bases. The DNA reads as follows: TGTGCCAGCTCACCACCGTCAGGGTTAAGCTACGAGCAGTACTTC. It translates as CASSPPSGLSYEQYF.